This TCR beta chain stems from a study of T cell repertoires in cytomegalovirus infection. Study details: Selection of CMV epitopes for the study included recently identified HLA-C-restricted and well-studied HLA-B-restricted ones.

One entry per CDR3 protein results from TCRdb running MiXCR on the reads. In the table there are about 770,000 distinct CDR3 sequences, approximately 32% of which are singletons. CDR3 size: 17 residues. Germline-derived CDR1 and CDR2 are MNHEY and SVGEGT. Trimming stripped 0 bases from V and 2 bases from J, with 13 bases between. This clonotype turned up a few times. Its antigen is currently unknown. The chain links TRBV6-2 or TRBV6-3 to TRBJ2-2; D is uncertain. The receptor comes from a human donor in good health (CMV status not recorded). Some clones in this sample may be carry-over from other donors' samples. Specimen: cultured CD8+ T cells from PBMCs, collected from culture after CMV antigen stimulation. Here the CDR3 reads CASSYSGSYFNTGELFF. The CDR3 DNA reads as TGTGCCAGCAGTTACTCTGGCTCTTACTTCAACACCGGGGAGCTGTTTTTT.